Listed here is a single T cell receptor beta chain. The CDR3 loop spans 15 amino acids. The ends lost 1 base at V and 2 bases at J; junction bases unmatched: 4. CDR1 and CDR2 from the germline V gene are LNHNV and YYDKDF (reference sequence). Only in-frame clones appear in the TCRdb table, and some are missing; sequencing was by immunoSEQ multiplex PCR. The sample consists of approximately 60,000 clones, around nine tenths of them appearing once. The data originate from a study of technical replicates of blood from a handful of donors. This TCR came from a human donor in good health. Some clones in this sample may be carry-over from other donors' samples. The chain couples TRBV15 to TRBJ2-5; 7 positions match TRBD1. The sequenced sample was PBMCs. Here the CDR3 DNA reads TGTGCCACCAGCAGAGGAGGGGGCGGGCAAGAGACCCAGTACTTC. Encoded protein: CATSRGGGGQETQYF.